The 32 T cell receptor beta chains below come from one sample, sequenced in a study of cytomegalovirus exposure and HLA in healthy donors. Some clones are missing from TCRdb's copy, which holds only in-frame ones; the method was immunoSEQ multiplex PCR. The data contain some 120,000 clones, roughly nine tenths of them singletons. Sequenced: PBMCs. The receptors derive from a woman between 18 and 29 years old in good health and CMV-seronegative.

This clone was seen more than once but under ten times. The junction departs from germline at one end; a sequencing error may be responsible. The chain links TRBV5-1 to TRBJ1-3, with 8 bases aligning to TRBD1. From germline, CDR1 is SGHRS and CDR2 YFSETQ. The CDR3 sequence is 14 residues long. The CDR3 sequence: CASSFGQGGDTIYF. DNA for the CDR3: TGCGCCAGCAGCTTCGGACAGGGTGGAGACACCATATATTTT.

CDR3 region: CATKRHRGTDTQYF. The CDR3 bases are TGTGCCACAAAAAGGCATCGGGGGACAGATACGCAGTATTTT. The rearrangement links TRBV6-5 to TRBJ2-3; TRBD2 might be the D (6 bases). There are 14 residues in the CDR3. V was trimmed by 10 bases and J by 3 bases, leaving 17 bases between them. Per the germline V gene, CDR1 is MNHEY and CDR2 is SVGAGI.

This chain uses TRBV5-1 with TRBJ2-1; 13 positions match TRBD2. CDR1 and CDR2 (germline): SGHRS, YFSETQ. The CDR3 spans 16 residues. V shed 5 bases and J 3 bases; nucleotides not matched to a gene: 5. The CDR3: CASRKTSGRIYNEQFF. CDR3 bases: TGCGCCAGCAGGAAGACTAGCGGGAGGATCTACAATGAGCAGTTCTTC.

The V gene is TRBV30, the J gene TRBJ2-3, with TRBD2 identical over 9 bases. With V trimmed by 2 bases and J by 1 base, 4 bases remained unmatched. Germline V gene data show CDR1 as GTSNPN and CDR2 as SVGIG (reference sequence). CDR3 length equals 15 residues. The CDR3 DNA is TGTGCCTGGAGTAGCGGGAGGTCTGGCACAGATACGCAGTATTTT. Its translation is CAWSSGRSGTDTQYF. The full variable domain, rest sourced from reference TRBV30 and TRBJ2-3, is SQTIHQWPATLVQPVGSPLSLECTVEGTSNPNLYWYRQAAGRGLQLLFYSVGIGQISSEVPQNLSASRPQDRQFILSSKKLLLSDSGFYLCAWSSGRSGTDTQYFGPGTRLTVL.

The DNA of the CDR3 is TGTGCCAGCAGCCCGTTGGCGGGAGGGCCCTACGAGCAGTACTTC. Its translation: CASSPLAGGPYEQYF. The chain recombines TRBV28 with TRBJ2-7; 9 bases align to TRBD2. Germline V gene data show CDR1 as MDHEN and CDR2 as SYDVKM. After removal of 6 bases from V and 2 bases from J, the junction contained 8 bases not matched to a gene. The CDR3 is made up of 15 amino acids. Filled out from reference TRBV28 and TRBJ2-7, the complete variable domain reads DVKVTQSSRYLVKRTGEKVFLECVQDMDHENMFWYRQDPGLGLRLIYFSYDVKMKEKGDIPEGYSVSREKKERFSLILESASTNQTSMYLCASSPLAGGPYEQYFGPGTRLTVT.

The table lists this clone with a count of one. The V and J genes are TRBV10-3 and TRBJ2-1; D might be TRBD1 (6 bases). Trimming removed 6 bases from V and 7 bases from J, with 10 bases in between. Germline V CDR1 and CDR2: ENHRY, SYGVKD. This CDR3 is built from 12 residues. The CDR3 protein is CAIRGQGNEQFF. The CDR3 nucleotides are TGTGCCATCAGAGGCCAGGGGAATGAGCAGTTCTTC.

This sequence joins TRBV30 and TRBJ2-7, with D perhaps TRBD1 (6 bases). Germline V gene sequence: CDR1 GTSNPN, CDR2 SVGIG (reference sequence). The CDR3 loop spans 14 amino acids. Trimming shortened V by 3 bases and J by 3 bases, and 15 bases separated the two germline ends. The CDR3, as DNA: TGTGCCTGGAGGTCTAAAGGGGGACACTACGAGCAGTACTTC. Residues: CAWRSKGGHYEQYF.

This chain links TRBV28 with TRBJ2-3; TRBD2 is a possible D gene (6 bases). The germline gives CDR1 MDHEN, CDR2 SYDVKM. Trimming shortened V by 6 bases and J by 5 bases, and 12 bases separated the two germline ends. CDR3 length: 13 amino acids. CDR3 nucleotide sequence: TGTGCCAGCAGCCCCCCTAGCGTAGATACGCAGTATTTT. It translates to CASSPPSVDTQYF. Together with reference TRBV28 and TRBJ2-3, the CDR3 gives the full variable domain: DVKVTQSSRYLVKRTGEKVFLECVQDMDHENMFWYRQDPGLGLRLIYFSYDVKMKEKGDIPEGYSVSREKKERFSLILESASTNQTSMYLCASSPPSVDTQYFGPGTRLTVL.

The J gene is TRBJ2-7, the V gene TRBV9, with TRBD2 matching over 16 bases. The V gene end was trimmed by 3 bases and the J gene end by 7 bases; junction bases not matched to a gene: 13. The CDR3 covers 18 residues. Germline values: CDR1 SGDLS, CDR2 YYNGEE. CDR3 in amino acids: CASSATGTSGRAVGEQYF. CDR3 DNA sequence: TGTGCCAGCAGCGCGACCGGGACTAGCGGGAGGGCCGTCGGAGAGCAGTACTTC.

V is TRBV5-1 and J is TRBJ2-1; D may be TRBD2 (6 bases). CDR3 length: 14 amino acids. Trimming shortened V by 6 bases and J by 4 bases, and 14 bases separated the two germline ends. Germline values: CDR1 SGHRS, CDR2 YFSETQ. The CDR3 is CASNRGSVYNEQFF. The CDR3 coding sequence is TGCGCCAGCAACCGGGGGAGCGTTTACAATGAGCAGTTCTTC.

The chain links TRBV2 to TRBJ2-1; 7 positions match TRBD2. Losses at the gene ends were 6 bases for V and 4 bases for J; bases not matched to a gene: 6. Per the germline V gene, CDR1 is SNHLY and CDR2 is FYNNEI. The CDR3 covers 14 residues. The CDR3 bases are TGTGCCAGCAGAGCGGGGAGGGGTTACAATGAGCAGTTCTTC. It codes for CASRAGRGYNEQFF. Looking up the rest from reference TRBV2 and TRBJ2-1 gives the full variable domain: EPEVTQTPSHQVTQMGQEVILRCVPISNHLYFYWYRQILGQKVEFLVSFYNNEISEKSEIFDDQFSVERPDGSNFTLKIRSTKLEDSAMYFCASRAGRGYNEQFFGPGTRLTVL.

This chain links TRBV6-1 with TRBJ1-2; D not resolved. CDR3 length: 18 residues. The V gene's germline CDR1 is MNHNS and CDR2 SASEGT. The germline V and J ends were trimmed by 4 bases and 8 bases, with 29 bases remaining between them. CDR3 region: CASSGLFIVEATPGGYTF. The CDR3 region has the DNA TGTGCCAGCAGTGGACTTTTTATCGTAGAAGCCACCCCGGGGGGCTACACCTTC.

The V gene is TRBV29-1, the J gene TRBJ1-1; D ambiguous. CDR3 size: 12 residues. From germline, CDR1 is SQVTM and CDR2 ANQGSEA. Between the trimmed V and J ends, which lost 5 bases and 4 bases, there was a span of 11 bases. The DNA for the CDR3 is TGCAGCGTTCCCCTCCCGGGCACTGAAGCTTTCTTT. Its translation: CSVPLPGTEAFF.

CDR3 sequence: CASRRTGGGTEAFF. The CDR3 DNA follows: TGTGCCAGCAGAAGGACAGGGGGGGGCACTGAAGCTTTCTTT. This chain links TRBV2 with TRBJ1-1, with 10 positions matching TRBD1. After removal of 6 bases from V and 4 bases from J, the junction contained 5 bases not matched to a gene. Germline CDR1 SNHLY, CDR2 FYNNEI. The CDR3 consists of 14 residues.

This clone was seen only once. This rearrangement joins TRBV9 to TRBJ2-7; 12 positions match TRBD2. CDR1 and CDR2 (germline): SGDLS, YYNGEE. J was trimmed by 9 bases and V by 3 bases; bases with no gene match: 7. This CDR3 contains 14 residues. In nucleotides, the CDR3 is TGTGCCAGCAGCGGGCGACTAGCGGGAGAAGGGCAGTACTTC. The encoded protein is CASSGRLAGEGQYF.

The chain couples TRBV18 to TRBJ1-1; D is undetermined. This CDR3 contains 14 residues. V lost 2 bases, J lost 3 bases, and 10 bases lay in between. Per germline, CDR1 KGHSH and CDR2 LQKENI. CDR3 sequence (DNA): TGTGCCAGCTCACCAGGTGGGCAAGACACTGAAGCTTTCTTT. It specifies CASSPGGQDTEAFF.

This chain joins TRBV6-5 and TRBJ2-7; no reliable D call. The CDR3 is 11 amino acids. Trimming removed 4 bases from V and 3 bases from J, with 4 bases in between. The germline V gene has CDR1 MNHEY and CDR2 SVGAGI. The CDR3 reads CASSSRYEQYF. For the CDR3, the DNA is TGTGCCAGCAGTTCCCGCTACGAGCAGTACTTC.

The chain is built from TRBV28 and TRBJ2-2; TRBD2 matches 7 bases. The CDR3 is 15 amino acids. Unmatched junction bases numbered 7, after V lost 5 bases and J lost 4 bases. CDR1 is MDHEN and CDR2 is SYDVKM in the germline V gene. This chain's CDR3 is CASSPRLAVTGELFF. The CDR3 DNA reads as TGTGCCAGCAGTCCACGACTAGCAGTCACCGGGGAGCTGTTTTTT.

The chain joins TRBV28 to TRBJ2-3; 10 bases map to TRBD2. Per the germline V gene, CDR1 is MDHEN and CDR2 is SYDVKM. The CDR3 covers 16 residues. The V and J ends lost 5 bases and 6 bases, in that order; junction bases with no gene match: 11. The CDR3 region has the DNA TGTGCCAGCAGTCAGAGGGTTAGCGGGAGGAGGGATACGCAGTATTTT. Protein product: CASSQRVSGRRDTQYF.

This chain links TRBV27 with TRBJ1-4; 9 nucleotides align to TRBD1. V gave up 5 bases and J gave up 7 bases; unmatched junction bases: 5. The CDR3 is 14 amino acids. Germline loops: CDR1 MNHEY, CDR2 SMNVEV (reference sequence). The CDR3, as DNA: TGTGCCAGCAGTAGACAGGGGGAGAGTGAAAAACTGTTTTTT. This encodes CASSRQGESEKLFF.

CDR3 bases: TGTGCCAGCAGCTACCGGACTAGCGGGAGGGCCGAGAACTCCTACGAGCAGTACTTC. Translation gives CASSYRTSGRAENSYEQYF. The rearrangement links TRBV7-9 to TRBJ2-7; TRBD2 matches 15 bases. Germline-derived CDR1 and CDR2 are SEHNR and FQNEAQ (reference sequence). V was clipped by 4 bases and J by 0 bases; unmatched bases: 10. This CDR3 is 19 amino acids long. Full variable domain (outside the CDR3, taken from reference TRBV7-9 and TRBJ2-7): DTGVSQNPRHKITKRGQNVTFRCDPISEHNRLYWYRQTLGQGPEFLTYFQNEAQLEKSRLLSDRFSAERPKGSFSTLEIQRTEQGDSAMYLCASSYRTSGRAENSYEQYFGPGTRLTVT.

V and J are TRBV11-2 and TRBJ1-1, with D tentatively TRBD1 (6 bases). The V gene's germline CDR1 is SGHAT and CDR2 FQNNGV. This CDR3 is built from 15 residues. V lost 7 bases to trimming and J lost 0 bases, with 15 bases between them. The chain's CDR3 is CASNRKQGLNTEAFF. The CDR3 region has the DNA TGTGCCAGCAACCGAAAACAGGGATTGAACACTGAAGCTTTCTTT.

This clone has just one count. The chain uses TRBV5-5 and TRBJ2-4; 7 nucleotides match TRBD1. The germline V gene encodes CDR1 SGHKS and CDR2 YYEKEE (reference sequence). With V trimmed by 2 bases and J by 8 bases, 7 bases remained unmatched. This CDR3 has 14 residues. The CDR3: CASSFQQGRDIQYF. The CDR3 DNA reads as TGTGCCAGCAGCTTCCAACAGGGGAGAGACATTCAGTACTTC.

CDR3 nucleotide sequence: TGCGCCAGCAGATTTTCTGGAACAGGGCCCTACGAGCAGTACTTC. As protein: CASRFSGTGPYEQYF. The chain links TRBV5-1 to TRBJ2-7, with D tentatively TRBD1 (6 bases). The CDR3 length is 15 residues. V lost 5 bases, J lost 2 bases, and 17 bases lay in between. Germline V gene data show CDR1 as SGHRS and CDR2 as YFSETQ.

This sequence joins TRBV2 and TRBJ1-1; D gene ambiguous. The V gene lost 7 bases and the J gene lost 4 bases, with 10 bases spanning the gap. CDR3 size: 12 residues. Germline values: CDR1 SNHLY, CDR2 FYNNEI. CDR3 protein: CASTDPGTEAFF. In nucleotides, the CDR3 is TGTGCCAGCACCGACCCGGGCACTGAAGCTTTCTTT.

V gene TRBV19 combines with J gene TRBJ1-5; D is unclear. V lost 7 bases and J 0 bases, leaving 13 bases between the germline ends. The CDR3 has 15 residues. The germline V gene encodes CDR1 LNHDA and CDR2 SQIVND (reference sequence). This CDR3 is CASNDGSYSNQPQHF. The DNA for the CDR3 is TGTGCCAGTAACGATGGGAGCTATAGCAATCAGCCCCAGCATTTT.

This clone was seen a single time. This chain links TRBV30 with TRBJ2-7; possibly TRBD2 for D (5 bases). Germline-derived CDR1 and CDR2 are GTSNPN and SVGIG (reference sequence). Trimming shortened V by 3 bases and J by 5 bases, and 20 bases separated the two germline ends. The CDR3 covers 15 residues. The CDR3 here is CAWSRERALGNEQYF. The CDR3 DNA follows: TGTGCCTGGAGCAGAGAGAGGGCCCTGGGGAACGAGCAGTACTTC.

CDR3 DNA sequence: TGCGCCAGCGGACTAGGGGAGGGGGACAATCAGCCCCAGCATTTT. Translated, it gives CASGLGEGDNQPQHF. The chain carries TRBV10-1 and TRBJ1-5; D perhaps matches TRBD1 (6 bases). V gave up 8 bases and J gave up 3 bases, with 17 bases separating them. This CDR3 contains 15 residues. Germline lookup yields CDR1 WNHNN and CDR2 SYGVQD (reference sequence).

This chain uses TRBV19 with TRBJ1-2; unclear D gene. CDR1 is LNHDA and CDR2 is SQIVND in the germline V gene (reference sequence). V shed 3 bases and J shed 4 bases, with 6 bases lying between them. CDR3 size: 12 residues. The chain's CDR3 is CASSIPGYGYTF. The CDR3 nucleotides read TGTGCCAGTAGTATTCCCGGCTATGGCTACACCTTC.

The chain recombines TRBV19 with TRBJ1-3; 11 bases align to TRBD1. Germline V gene sequence: CDR1 LNHDA, CDR2 SQIVND (reference sequence). V dropped 6 bases and J dropped 2; count of bases not matched to a gene: 3. The CDR3 runs to 15 residues. This CDR3 reads CASRMDRGPGNTIYF. In nucleotides, the CDR3 is TGTGCCAGTAGGATGGACAGGGGGCCTGGAAACACCATATATTTT.

The chain employs TRBV4-1 and TRBJ2-7; D is perhaps TRBD2 (6 bases). The CDR3 contains 18 residues. The germline V and J ends were trimmed by 0 bases and 2 bases, with 20 bases remaining between them. Germline CDR1 MGHRA, CDR2 YSYEKL. The chain's CDR3 is CASSQEPRRGLGTYEQYF. The CDR3 DNA reads TGCGCCAGCAGCCAAGAACCGCGGAGGGGATTAGGGACCTACGAGCAGTACTTC.

The chain combines TRBV30 with TRBJ1-3, with 8 bases lining up with TRBD1. Unmatched junction bases numbered 3, after V lost 5 bases and J lost 0 bases. Per the germline V gene, CDR1 is GTSNPN and CDR2 is SVGIG (reference sequence). CDR3 size: 14 residues. CDR3: CAWARGPSGNTIYF. The CDR3 coding sequence is TGTGCCTGGGCCAGGGGGCCCTCTGGAAACACCATATATTTT.